These T cell receptor beta chains were read from a single sample in a study of shared clonotypes between healthy human individuals. Clones were read by immunoSEQ multiplex PCR, and TCRdb kept only the in-frame ones, dropping some. The repertoire has about 2.2 million clones, 93% of them found once; the top ten carry approximately 1.7%. The specimen sequenced was naive CD8+ T cells from PBMCs. The receptors were sampled from a man aged 18-30 years in good health. Some clones in this sample may be carry-over from other donors' samples. Both conserved end residues are part of each CDR3. Each record gives: clone size, V gene, J gene, D gene, CDR3 DNA, CDR3 protein. D genes are given only for firm matches. Not every row has a clone size; where given, it reads once, few, many or a size class.

abundance: few
v_gene: TRBV27
j_gene: TRBJ1-5
d_gene: NA
CDR3nt: TGTGCCAGCAGTTTATGGGGGAATCAGCCCCAGCATTTT
CDR3aa: CASSLWGNQPQHF

abundance: NA
v_gene: TRBV5-6
j_gene: TRBJ2-7
d_gene: NA
CDR3nt: TGTGCCAGCAGCTTGAGGGAGTCGGGATACGAGCAGTACTTC
CDR3aa: CASSLRESGYEQYF

abundance: NA
v_gene: TRBV7-9
j_gene: TRBJ1-4
d_gene: NA
CDR3nt: TGTGCCAGCAGCTTAGAGAGGGGGGTTGAACTGTTTTTT
CDR3aa: CASSLERGVELFF

abundance: NA
v_gene: TRBV11-2
j_gene: TRBJ1-3
d_gene: NA
CDR3nt: TGTGCCAGCAGCTTAAATCCCAGGGACTCTGGAAACACCATATATTTT
CDR3aa: CASSLNPRDSGNTIYF

abundance: once
v_gene: TRBV27
j_gene: TRBJ2-7
d_gene: TRBD2
CDR3nt: TGTGCCAGCAGTTTCTCGACTAGCGGGAGTCGTTACGAGCAGTACTTC
CDR3aa: CASSFSTSGSRYEQYF

abundance: NA
v_gene: TRBV25-1
j_gene: TRBJ1-1
d_gene: NA
CDR3nt: TGTGCCAGCAGGGCAACAGGAAACACTGAAGCTTTCTTT
CDR3aa: CASRATGNTEAFF

abundance: NA
v_gene: TRBV4-3
j_gene: TRBJ2-5
d_gene: NA
CDR3nt: TGCGCCAGCAGCCAGACTACTAGCTTCCAAGAGACCCAGTACTTC
CDR3aa: CASSQTTSFQETQYF

abundance: few
v_gene: TRBV27
j_gene: TRBJ1-2
d_gene: NA
CDR3nt: TGTGCCAGCAGTTTGTCCCGAACAGGGTCGGATGGCTACACCTTC
CDR3aa: CASSLSRTGSDGYTF

abundance: NA
v_gene: TRBV7-8
j_gene: TRBJ1-1
d_gene: NA
CDR3nt: TGTGCCAGCAGCCGATCGGGGGAGGAAGCTTTCTTT
CDR3aa: CASSRSGEEAFF

abundance: NA
v_gene: TRBV19
j_gene: TRBJ1-1
d_gene: TRBD1
CDR3nt: TGTGCCAGTCTCAGGGGGACTGAAGCTTTCTTT
CDR3aa: CASLRGTEAFF

abundance: NA
v_gene: TRBV7-8
j_gene: TRBJ2-7
d_gene: NA
CDR3nt: TGTGCCAGCAGCCTACTCCAGTCAGGGGACGAGCAGTACTTC
CDR3aa: CASSLLQSGDEQYF

abundance: NA
v_gene: TRBV4-1
j_gene: TRBJ2-4
d_gene: NA
CDR3nt: TGCGCCAGCAGCCAAACTTTGGACGGAGGACCCAACTCCTTC
CDR3aa: CASSQTLDGGPNSF

abundance: NA
v_gene: TRBV11-2
j_gene: TRBJ1-2
d_gene: NA
CDR3nt: TGTGCCAGCAGCTCTCTAACCGGGAGCTATGGCTACACCTTC
CDR3aa: CASSSLTGSYGYTF

abundance: NA
v_gene: TRBV29-1
j_gene: TRBJ2-7
d_gene: TRBD2
CDR3nt: TGCAGCGTTGAATTTGCTAGCGGGACCTACGAGCAGTACTTC
CDR3aa: CSVEFASGTYEQYF

abundance: NA
v_gene: TRBV7-3
j_gene: TRBJ2-4
d_gene: NA
CDR3nt: TGTGCCAGCAGCTTAAGTCCTACAGGGCGCGAAAAGGCGTCCAAAAACATTCAGTACTTC
CDR3aa: CASSLSPTGREKASKNIQYF